A selection of T cell receptor beta chains follows, all from one sample in a study of T-cell memory formation after mild COVID-19. TCRdb used MiXCR to reprocess the 5' RACE reads, holding one entry per CDR3 protein. The sample includes about 560,000 distinct CDR3 sequences, approximately 15% of them seen just once. Sample: PBMCs or a T cell subset sorted from them (not recorded which). All receptors come from an adult woman who had mild COVID-19 (a few samples of this study predate the infection). Cell type and time point are not known. The CDR3 runs from the conserved cysteine through the conserved F or W. The D gene is left open where the match is weak. Where a row states a size, it is once, few, many or the class of an expanded clone; other rows omit it.

v_gene	abundance	d_gene	j_gene	CDR3aa	CDR3nt
TRBV7-6	few	NA	TRBJ2-5	CASSLRVVETQYF	TGTGCCAGCAGCTTGAGGGTTGTGGAGACCCAGTACTTC
TRBV4-3	NA	NA	TRBJ2-1	CASSQDWGRSYNEQFF	TGCGCCAGCAGCCAAGATTGGGGGCGGTCCTACAATGAGCAGTTCTTC
TRBV6-5	many	NA	TRBJ1-3	CASRQGYSGNTIYF	TGTGCCAGCAGACAAGGCTACTCTGGAAACACCATATATTTT
TRBV6-5	NA	TRBD1	TRBJ2-7	CASSAWTGKPYEQYF	TGTGCCAGCTCGGCCTGGACAGGCAAACCCTACGAGCAGTACTTC
TRBV24-1	NA	TRBD2	TRBJ2-3	CATSDLAGVGDTQYF	TGTGCCACCAGTGATCTAGCGGGAGTTGGCGATACGCAGTATTTT
TRBV4-1	NA	NA	TRBJ2-2	CASSQDRGGPGELFF	TGCGCCAGCAGCCAAGATAGGGGCGGGCCCGGGGAGCTGTTTTTT
TRBV20-1	few	NA	TRBJ1-3	CSAREGLSGNTIYF	TGCAGTGCTAGAGAAGGCTTATCTGGAAACACCATATATTTT
TRBV4-2	NA	TRBD2	TRBJ2-3	CASSQDTPLAGDTDTQYF	TGTGCCAGCAGCCAAGACACGCCACTAGCGGGAGACACAGATACGCAGTATTTT
TRBV15	NA	NA	TRBJ2-7	CATSRSVGVHPSRGGEQYF	TGTGCCACCAGCAGATCGGTGGGCGTGCACCCCAGCCGGGGAGGCGAGCAGTACTTC
TRBV7-6	few	NA	TRBJ2-7	CASSADYSYEQYF	TGTGCCAGCAGCGCGGACTACAGCTACGAGCAGTACTTC
TRBV15	few	NA	TRBJ2-7	CATSRDTAPGDEQYF	TGTGCCACCAGCAGAGACACTGCCCCTGGGGACGAGCAGTACTTC
TRBV5-1	NA	NA	TRBJ1-4	CASSLSPNEKLFF	TGCGCCAGCAGCTTGAGCCCTAATGAAAAACTGTTTTTT
TRBV6-6	NA	NA	TRBJ1-1	CASSYSHSLDTEAFF	TGTGCCAGCAGTTACTCCCATAGTCTAGACACTGAAGCTTTCTTT
TRBV7-3	NA	NA	TRBJ2-1	CASSLDPDNEQFF	TGTGCCAGCAGCTTAGACCCCGACAATGAGCAGTTCTTC
TRBV5-1	many	NA	TRBJ2-1	CASSTSLAYNEQFF	TGCGCCAGCAGCACTAGTTTGGCCTACAATGAGCAGTTCTTC
TRBV3-1	NA	NA	TRBJ1-2	CASSQEAGRNGYTF	TGTGCCAGCAGCCAAGAGGCGGGTAGGAATGGCTACACCTTC
TRBV7-9	NA	NA	TRBJ1-2	CASSFAESNYGYTF	TGTGCCAGCAGCTTTGCGGAAAGTAACTATGGCTACACCTTC
TRBV12-3/TRBV12-4	NA	NA	TRBJ2-2	CASSLIIAAGWPGELFF	TGTGCCAGCAGTTTAATCATCGCGGCAGGGTGGCCCGGGGAGCTGTTTTTT
TRBV9	NA	TRBD1	TRBJ2-5	CASSVAGQKQETKYF	TGTGCCAGCAGCGTAGCGGGACAGAAACAAGAGACCAAGTACTTC
TRBV5-1	many	NA	TRBJ1-2	CASSLAGGTGGYTF	TGCGCCAGCAGCTTGGCCGGTGGAACAGGGGGCTACACCTTC
TRBV14	NA	TRBD1	TRBJ1-1	CASSQVQGAQAFF	TGTGCCAGCAGCCAAGTACAGGGGGCACAAGCTTTCTTT
TRBV20-1	many	NA	TRBJ2-3	CSARFGSRATDTQYF	TGCAGTGCTAGATTTGGGAGTCGGGCCACAGATACGCAGTATTTT
TRBV5-1	NA	TRBD2	TRBJ2-1	CASSLRGQGSGRAHNEQFF	TGCGCCAGCAGCTTGAGGGGACAGGGTAGCGGGAGGGCCCACAATGAGCAGTTCTTC
TRBV2	few	NA	TRBJ1-5	CASSETPPPQHF	TGTGCCAGCAGTGAAACTCCCCCACCCCAGCATTTT
TRBV4-3	few	NA	TRBJ1-2	CASSQDGQGLYGYTF	TGCGCCAGCAGCCAAGATGGGCAGGGGCTCTATGGCTACACCTTC
TRBV6-5	NA	TRBD1	TRBJ1-4	CASTYLGGAEKLFF	TGTGCCAGCACTTACCTAGGGGGCGCCGAAAAACTGTTTTTT
TRBV7-2	few	TRBD1	TRBJ1-5	CASSLRVSGTGGKGNQPQHF	TGTGCCAGCAGCTTAAGAGTCTCCGGGACAGGGGGCAAGGGCAATCAGCCCCAGCATTTT
TRBV7-7	few	NA	TRBJ2-1	CASSLEFF	TGTGCCAGCAGCTTAGAGTTCTTC
TRBV19	few	NA	TRBJ2-7	CASSITHRGTGSYEQYF	TGTGCCAGTAGTATTACCCATCGGGGGACGGGCTCCTACGAGCAGTACTTC
TRBV6-5	few	NA	TRBJ2-1	CASSYGQNEQFF	TGTGCCAGCAGTTACGGGCAGAATGAGCAGTTCTTC
TRBV7-6	NA	TRBD2	TRBJ2-3	CASSSPLGAGDLTDTQYF	TGTGCCAGCAGCTCCCCACTCGGAGCGGGGGACCTCACAGATACGCAGTATTTT
TRBV7-9	few	NA	TRBJ1-1	CASTSHGNTEAFF	TGTGCCAGCACCTCTCATGGGAACACTGAAGCTTTCTTT
TRBV7-2	many	NA	TRBJ2-1	CASSLQAGVYYNEQFF	TGTGCCAGCAGCTTACAGGCAGGGGTTTACTACAATGAGCAGTTCTTC
TRBV5-1	few	NA	TRBJ1-1	CASSPRGGQNTEAFF	TGCGCCAGCAGCCCGCGAGGTGGACAGAACACTGAAGCTTTCTTT
TRBV19	few	TRBD1	TRBJ1-5	CASSTSGTAQPQHF	TGTGCCAGTAGTACCTCCGGGACAGCCCAGCCCCAGCATTTT
TRBV30	once	NA	TRBJ2-7	CAWSTGGPNEQYF	TGTGCCTGGAGTACCGGAGGGCCGAACGAGCAGTACTTC
TRBV6-2/TRBV6-3	few	NA	TRBJ2-7	CASSYRYEQYF	TGTGCCAGCAGTTACAGGTACGAGCAGTACTTC
TRBV25-1	NA	NA	TRBJ1-2	CASSDSNRDVLGNYGYTF	TGTGCCAGCAGTGATTCCAACAGGGACGTACTTGGTAACTATGGCTACACCTTC
TRBV24-1	few	NA	TRBJ1-5	CATSDAHSNQPQHF	TGTGCCACCAGTGATGCCCATAGCAATCAGCCCCAGCATTTT
TRBV12-3/TRBV12-4	few	NA	TRBJ2-2	CASSSTNPNTGELFF	TGTGCCAGCAGTTCTACAAACCCGAACACCGGGGAGCTGTTTTTT